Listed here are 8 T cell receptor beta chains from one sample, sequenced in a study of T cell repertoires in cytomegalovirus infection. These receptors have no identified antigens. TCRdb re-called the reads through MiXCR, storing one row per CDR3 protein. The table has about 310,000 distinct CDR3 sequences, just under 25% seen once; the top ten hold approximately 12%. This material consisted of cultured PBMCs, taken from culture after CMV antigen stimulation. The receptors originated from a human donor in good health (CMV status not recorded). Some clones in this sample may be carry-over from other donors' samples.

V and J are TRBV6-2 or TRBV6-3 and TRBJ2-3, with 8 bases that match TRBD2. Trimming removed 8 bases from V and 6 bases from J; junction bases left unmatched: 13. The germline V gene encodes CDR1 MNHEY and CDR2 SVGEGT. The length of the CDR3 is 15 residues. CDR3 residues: CASRWREAFRDTQYF. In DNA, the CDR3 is TGTGCCAGCCGATGGCGGGAGGCGTTCAGGGATACGCAGTATTTT.

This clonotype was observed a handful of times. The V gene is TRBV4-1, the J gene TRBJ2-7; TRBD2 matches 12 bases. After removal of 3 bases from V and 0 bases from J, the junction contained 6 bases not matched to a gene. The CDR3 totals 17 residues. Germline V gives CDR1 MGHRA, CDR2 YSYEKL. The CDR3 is CASSQMRTSGDSYEQYF. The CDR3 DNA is TGCGCCAGCAGCCAGATGCGGACTAGCGGGGACTCCTACGAGCAGTACTTC.

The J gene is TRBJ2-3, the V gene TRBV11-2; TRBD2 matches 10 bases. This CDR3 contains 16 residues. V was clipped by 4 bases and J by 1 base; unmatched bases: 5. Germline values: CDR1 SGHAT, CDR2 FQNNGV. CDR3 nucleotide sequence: TGTGCCAGCAGCTCGGGAGCGGGAGGGGGCACAGATACGCAGTATTTT. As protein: CASSSGAGGGTDTQYF. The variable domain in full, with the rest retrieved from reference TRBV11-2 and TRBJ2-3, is EAGVAQSPRYKIIEKRQSVAFWCNPISGHATLYWYQQILGQGPKLLIQFQNNGVVDDSQLPKDRFSAERLKGVDSTLKIQPAKLEDSAVYLCASSSGAGGGTDTQYFGPGTRLTVL.

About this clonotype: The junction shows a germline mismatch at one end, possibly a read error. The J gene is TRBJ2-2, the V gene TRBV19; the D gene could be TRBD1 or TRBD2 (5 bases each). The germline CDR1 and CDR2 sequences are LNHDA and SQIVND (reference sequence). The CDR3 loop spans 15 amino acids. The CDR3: CASQGRGSNAGELFF. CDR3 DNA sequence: TGTGCCAGCCAGGGCCGGGGCTCGAACGCCGGGGAGCTGTTTTTT.

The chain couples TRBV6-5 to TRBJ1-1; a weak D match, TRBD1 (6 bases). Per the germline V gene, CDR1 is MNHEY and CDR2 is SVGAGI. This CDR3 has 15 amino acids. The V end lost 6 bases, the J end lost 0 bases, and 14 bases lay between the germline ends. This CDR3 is CASSPQGRMNTEAFF. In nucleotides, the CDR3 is TGTGCCAGCAGCCCCCAGGGGCGGATGAACACTGAAGCTTTCTTT.

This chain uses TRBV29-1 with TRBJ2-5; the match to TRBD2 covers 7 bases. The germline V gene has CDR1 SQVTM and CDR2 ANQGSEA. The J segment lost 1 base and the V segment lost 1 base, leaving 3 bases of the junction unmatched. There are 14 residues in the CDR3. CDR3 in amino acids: CSVEGASGQETQYF. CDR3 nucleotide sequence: TGCAGCGTTGAAGGGGCTAGCGGCCAAGAGACCCAGTACTTC.

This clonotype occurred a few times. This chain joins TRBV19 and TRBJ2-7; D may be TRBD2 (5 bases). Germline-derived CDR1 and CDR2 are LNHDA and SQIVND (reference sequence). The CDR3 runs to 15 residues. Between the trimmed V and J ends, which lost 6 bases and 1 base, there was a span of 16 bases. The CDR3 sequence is CASRQVAADSYEQYV. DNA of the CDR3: TGTGCCAGTAGGCAGGTAGCAGCGGATTCCTACGAGCAGTACGTC.

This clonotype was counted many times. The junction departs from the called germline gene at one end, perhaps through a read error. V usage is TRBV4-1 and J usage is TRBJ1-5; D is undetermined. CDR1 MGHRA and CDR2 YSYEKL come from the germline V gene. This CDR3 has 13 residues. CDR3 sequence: CASSQGRDQPQHF. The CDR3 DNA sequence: TGTGCCAGCTCACAAGGACGGGATCAGCCCCAGCATTTT.